The rows below give T cell receptor beta chains drawn from one sample of a study of T cell repertoires in cytomegalovirus infection. These TCRs' antigens remain unknown. One entry per CDR3 protein results from TCRdb running MiXCR on the reads. The sample lists some 310,000 distinct CDR3 sequences, 25% occurring once. The sequences come from cultured PBMCs, collected from culture after CMV antigen stimulation. The receptors here all came from a human donor in good health (CMV status not recorded). Some clones in this sample may be carry-over from other donors' samples. Both conserved end residues are part of each CDR3. A D gene is named only where the DNA matches it firmly. Clone size is not always given. Where it is, it says once, few, many or a class for expanded clones.

d_call j_call v_call clone_size cdr3_aa cdr3_nt
. TRBJ2-3 TRBV18 once CASSPQEFSPSGGTDTQYF TGTGCCAGCTCACCGCAGGAGTTCTCCCCGAGCGGTGGCACAGATACGCAGTATTTT
TRBD2 TRBJ2-2 TRBV2 . CASRDGLAGAFSTGELFF TGTGCCAGCAGGGACGGACTAGCGGGAGCGTTTAGTACCGGGGAGCTGTTTTTT
. TRBJ2-5 TRBV12-3/TRBV12-4 . CASSKPATEKETQYF TGTGCCAGCAGTAAACCTGCAACTGAGAAAGAGACCCAGTACTTC
. TRBJ1-1 TRBV25-1 . CASSRNVGGRNTEAFF TGTGCCAGCAGCCGCAATGTGGGGGGAAGGAACACTGAAGCTTTCTTT
TRBD2 TRBJ2-7 TRBV7-2 . CASSFTSGAYEQYF TGTGCCAGCAGTTTTACTAGCGGGGCCTACGAGCAGTACTTC
. TRBJ1-2 TRBV12-3/TRBV12-4 . CASSFNSGYGYTF TGTGCCAGCAGTTTTAACAGCGGCTATGGCTACACCTTC
TRBD1 TRBJ2-1 TRBV20-1 once CSAFPGQGGNEQFF TGCAGTGCTTTTCCGGGACAGGGAGGAAATGAGCAGTTCTTC
. TRBJ2-3 TRBV12-3/TRBV12-4 . CASSLRGRFENKRTDTQYF TGTGCCAGCAGTTTACGGGGGCGGTTTGAGAATAAGCGCACAGATACGCAGTATTTT
. TRBJ1-3 TRBV4-1 . CASSPQGYSGNTIYF TGCGCCAGCAGCCCCCAGGGGTACTCTGGAAACACCATATATTTT
. TRBJ2-5 TRBV7-2 many CASSRSTRGETQYF TGTGCCAGCAGCCGGTCTACTAGGGGGGAGACCCAGTACTTC
TRBD1 TRBJ2-6 TRBV7-2 many CASSSTGAGANVLTF TGTGCCAGCAGCTCAACAGGGGCCGGGGCCAACGTCCTGACTTTC
. TRBJ1-6 TRBV12-3/TRBV12-4 . CASSFVAGGSPLHF TGTGCCAGCAGTTTTGTGGCAGGCGGCTCACCCCTCCACTTT
. TRBJ1-1 TRBV7-9 few CASSPSIRTEAFF TGTGCCAGCAGCCCATCGATTCGGACTGAAGCTTTCTTT
TRBD2 TRBJ2-1 TRBV5-8 few CASSSSETSGYNEQFF TGTGCCAGCAGCTCTTCTGAGACTAGCGGATACAATGAGCAGTTCTTC
. TRBJ1-4 TRBV4-1 . CASSQVVTGMREKLFF TGCGCCAGCAGCCAAGTTGTCACAGGGATGAGAGAAAAACTGTTTTTT
. TRBJ2-5 TRBV7-3 few CASSLFRQETQYF TGTGCCAGCAGCTTATTCCGCCAAGAGACCCAGTACTTC
. TRBJ1-1 TRBV7-3 many CASSLRPSSGDSEAFF TGTGCCAGCAGCTTACGTCCCAGTTCAGGCGATAGTGAAGCTTTCTTT
. TRBJ2-7 TRBV7-8 few CASSLVGGLPLNYEQYF TGTGCCAGCAGCTTAGTCGGGGGTTTACCCCTGAACTACGAGCAGTACTTC